This note documents a single TCR beta chain sequence. Its antigen is unknown. Then a second PCR, running roughly 7 to 11 cycles, was carried out with a sample-barcoded 5' primer and a J-beta primer mix. Tagging of each cDNA molecule was performed by a template-switch adaptor with 12 random nucleotides. TCRdb re-derived calls from the 5' RACE reads in MiXCR, one entry per CDR3 protein. This sample has 600,000 to 850,000 distinct CDR3 sequences; roughly 25% occur once, and the top ten carry just under 9.5%. The germline CDR1 and CDR2 sequences are KGHDR and SFDVKD. This CDR3 region has 15 residues. This entry comes from a study of blood T cells in healthy people across ages. General study points: A strong correlation between TCR beta diversity and naive T cell percentage was seen.

The same data also contributed to another study, on T cells of mothers and their children. As that report states: The second PCR used the M1S primer, and this primer added sample barcodes and 2-4 random nucleotides. There was no detection of any persistent microchimeric T cell clones.

The sequence was collected from a boy aged 5-17 years in good health. This chain joins TRBV24-1 and TRBJ2-1; a possible D gene is TRBD2 (5 bases). The J call may be mistaken, given a closer DNA end match to TRBJ2-5. The sample was blood. The chain's CDR3 is CATSDQTPGQETQYF. In DNA, the CDR3 is TGTGCCACCAGTGACCAGACCCCGGGACAAGAGACCCAGTACTTC.